Following are 15 T cell receptor beta chains from one sample sequenced in a study of cytomegalovirus exposure and HLA in healthy donors. The PCR employed 60 Vbeta primers together with 13 Jbeta primers. Repertoires were generated with immunoSEQ multiplex PCR, while TCRdb's copy carries only in-frame clones and drops some. The sample has fewer than 250,000 clones; roughly 75% are singletons. The sample comprised PBMCs. Every receptor here comes from a woman aged 25 to 39 in good health and CMV-seronegative.

DNA for the CDR3: TGTGCCAGCAGCTTGGTTTCTGGAGCGCAGTATTTT. This codes for CASSLVSGAQYF. V and J are TRBV7-3 and TRBJ2-3; no firm D call. This CDR3 spans 12 amino acids. Germline CDR1 is SGHTA and CDR2 is FQGTGA. Trimming removed 3 bases at V and 10 bases at J, with 11 bases between. Using reference TRBV7-3 and TRBJ2-3 for the parts outside the CDR3, the full variable domain is GAGVSQTPSNKVTEKGKYVELRCDPISGHTALYWYRQSLGQGPEFLIYFQGTGAADDSGLPNDRFFAVRPEGSVSTLKIQRTERGDSAVYLCASSLVSGAQYFGPGTRLTVL.

Regarding this clone: This sample also contains other DNA sequences that code for the same CDR3. The rearrangement links TRBV9 to TRBJ2-7; 14 nucleotides agree with TRBD2. The CDR3 covers 16 residues. Germline V gives CDR1 SGDLS, CDR2 YYNGEE. Trimming cost V 3 bases and J 4 bases; bases outside gene matches: 6. The CDR3 coding sequence is TGTGCCAGCAGCGCCGGACTAGCGGGGGGAATTTACGAGCAGTACTTC. This gives the protein CASSAGLAGGIYEQYF.

The rearrangement joins TRBV4-1 to TRBJ1-2; D ambiguous. Germline CDR1 MGHRA, CDR2 YSYEKL. The CDR3 has 14 amino acids. V lost 1 base and J 8 bases, leaving 14 bases between the germline ends. CDR3 sequence reads: CASSQGGGSSGYTF. The CDR3 bases are TGCGCCAGCAGCCAAGGTGGAGGGTCCTCCGGCTACACCTTC.

The J gene is TRBJ2-7, the V gene TRBV10-3; TRBD1 agrees at 10 bases. Germline V lookup: CDR1 ENHRY, CDR2 SYGVKD. Unmatched junction bases numbered 8, after V lost 7 bases and J lost 5 bases. CDR3 length: 14 amino acids. CDR3 sequence reads: CAIMPGTGVNEQYF. CDR3 DNA sequence: TGTGCCATCATGCCCGGGACAGGGGTAAACGAGCAGTACTTC.

The chain uses TRBV7-9 and TRBJ1-5, with 9 positions matching TRBD1. The CDR3 spans 16 residues. V lost 3 bases to trimming and J lost 0 bases; unmatched junction nucleotides: 3. Germline CDR1 and CDR2: SEHNR and FQNEAQ (reference sequence). The CDR3 reads CASSLTGGNSNQPQHF. The CDR3 DNA sequence: TGTGCCAGCAGCTTGACAGGGGGGAATAGCAATCAGCCCCAGCATTTT. Based on the CDR3 plus reference TRBV7-9 and TRBJ1-5, the full variable domain is DTGVSQNPRHKITKRGQNVTFRCDPISEHNRLYWYRQTLGQGPEFLTYFQNEAQLEKSRLLSDRFSAERPKGSFSTLEIQRTEQGDSAMYLCASSLTGGNSNQPQHFGDGTRLSIL.

DNA for the CDR3: TGCGCCAGCAGCTTTGCGTGGACAGGGACAGATACGCAGTATTTT. Its translation: CASSFAWTGTDTQYF. The chain recombines TRBV5-1 with TRBJ2-3; 8 bases are shared with TRBD1. In germline, CDR1 is SGHRS, CDR2 YFSETQ. J was trimmed by 3 bases and V by 2 bases; bases with no gene match: 5. The CDR3 is 15 residues long.

The CDR3 here is CASSSRTTIRGEKLFF. CDR3 nucleotide sequence: TGTGCCAGCAGCTCAAGGACCACCATCAGGGGGGAAAAACTGTTTTTT. The chain links TRBV7-3 to TRBJ1-4, with 7 bases identical to TRBD1. The V gene end was trimmed by 4 bases and the J gene end by 8 bases; junction bases not matched to a gene: 13. Germline CDR1 SGHTA, CDR2 FQGTGA. This CDR3 is 16 amino acids long.

V gene TRBV14 combines with J gene TRBJ1-1; 8 bases map to TRBD1. V lost 4 bases to trimming and J lost 1 base; unmatched junction nucleotides: 5. The CDR3 totals 15 residues. CDR1 and CDR2 from the germline V gene are SGHDN and FVKESK. The CDR3 sequence: CASSPRDRTNTEAFF. The CDR3 DNA follows: TGTGCCAGCAGCCCCCGGGACAGGACGAACACTGAAGCTTTCTTT. The full variable domain, rest sourced from reference TRBV14 and TRBJ1-1, is EAGVTQFPSHSVIEKGQTVTLRCDPISGHDNLYWYRRVMGKEIKFLLHFVKESKQDESGMPNNRFLAERTGGTYSTLKVQPAELEDSGVYFCASSPRDRTNTEAFFGQGTRLTVV.

The chain joins TRBV7-3 to TRBJ2-7, with 10 bases lining up with TRBD1. The germline V gene has CDR1 SGHTA and CDR2 FQGTGA. J was trimmed by 6 bases and V by 5 bases; bases with no gene match: 4. The CDR3 has 13 residues. CDR3 residues: CASSVGTGVEQYF. DNA for the CDR3: TGTGCCAGCAGCGTGGGGACAGGGGTCGAGCAGTACTTC.

Regarding this clone: Compared with germline, one end of the junction differs, possibly owing to a read error. The rearrangement joins TRBV5-4 to TRBJ2-2; 11 bases are a match to TRBD2. The CDR3 runs to 17 residues. Germline V lookup: CDR1 SGHNT, CDR2 YYREEE (reference sequence). The CDR3 DNA reads TGTGTCAGCAGCGTTGACCCGGGACTAGCGGTCACCGGGGAGCTGTTTTTT. Its protein product is CVSSVDPGLAVTGELFF.

The chain has TRBV7-2 and TRBJ2-7; D possibly corresponds to TRBD2 (6 bases). The CDR3 is 13 residues long. Germline V gene data show CDR1 as SGHTA and CDR2 as FQGNSA. Trimming removed 3 bases at V and 4 bases at J, with 10 bases between. DNA of the CDR3: TGTGCCAGCAGCTTCGGCGGGGTGTACGAGCAGTACTTC. Encoded protein: CASSFGGVYEQYF. Together with reference TRBV7-2 and TRBJ2-7, the CDR3 gives the full variable domain: GAGVSQSPSNKVTEKGKDVELRCDPISGHTALYWYRQSLGQGLEFLIYFQGNSAPDKSGLPSDRFSAERTGGSVSTLTIQRTQQEDSAVYLCASSFGGVYEQYFGPGTRLTVT.

The V and J genes are TRBV11-3 and TRBJ2-3, with 7 bases identical to TRBD1. V lost 5 bases and J lost 2; bases outside the gene matches: 7. This CDR3 contains 15 residues. From germline, CDR1 is SGHNT and CDR2 YENEEA. The CDR3 loop reads CASSLRQGFTDTQYF. In DNA form, the CDR3 reads TGTGCCAGCAGCCTCAGACAGGGCTTCACAGATACGCAGTATTTT.

The chain has TRBV15 and TRBJ2-7; 7 positions match TRBD2. The V gene's germline CDR1 is LNHNV and CDR2 YYDKDF (reference sequence). The CDR3 has 17 residues. V was pared by 0 bases and J by 2 bases, with 10 bases of the junction left unmatched. CDR3 coding DNA: TGTGCCACCAGCAGAGATACTTCTGGGAGGGTCGCCTACGAGCAGTACTTC. This sequence encodes CATSRDTSGRVAYEQYF.

This rearrangement joins TRBV6-6 to TRBJ2-7; 11 bases are shared with TRBD2. The junction had 5 bases not matched to a gene; V was cut back by 5 bases and J by 2 bases. CDR1 MNHNY and CDR2 SVGAGI come from the germline V gene (reference sequence). CDR3 size: 15 residues. CDR3: CASSPFSGRAYEQYF. CDR3 DNA sequence: TGTGCCAGCAGTCCCTTTAGCGGGAGGGCCTACGAGCAGTACTTC.

This clone was counted a few times. This chain connects TRBV6-1 to TRBJ1-1, with 8 positions matching TRBD1. The CDR3 runs to 15 residues. In germline, CDR1 is MNHNS, CDR2 SASEGT. J lost 7 bases, V lost 1 base, and 8 bases had no gene match. CDR3 residues: CASSEVGGQALEAFF. The CDR3 region has the DNA TGTGCCAGCAGTGAAGTAGGGGGACAGGCCCTTGAAGCTTTCTTT.